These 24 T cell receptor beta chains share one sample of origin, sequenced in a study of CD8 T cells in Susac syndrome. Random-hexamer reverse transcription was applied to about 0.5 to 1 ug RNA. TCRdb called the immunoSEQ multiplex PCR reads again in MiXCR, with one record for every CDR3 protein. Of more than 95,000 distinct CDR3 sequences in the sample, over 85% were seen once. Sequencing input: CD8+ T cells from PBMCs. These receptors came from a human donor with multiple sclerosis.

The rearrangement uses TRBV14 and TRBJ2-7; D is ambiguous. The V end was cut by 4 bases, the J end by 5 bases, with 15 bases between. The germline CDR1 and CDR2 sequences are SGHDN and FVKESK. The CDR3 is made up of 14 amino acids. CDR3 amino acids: CASSPGRSTHEQYF. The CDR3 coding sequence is TGTGCCAGCAGCCCCGGCAGGAGCACGCACGAGCAGTACTTC.

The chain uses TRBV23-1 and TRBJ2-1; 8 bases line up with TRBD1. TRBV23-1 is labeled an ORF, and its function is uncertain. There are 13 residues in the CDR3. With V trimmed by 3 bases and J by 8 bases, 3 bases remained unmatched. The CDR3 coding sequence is TGCGCCAGCAGTCAGCCGACAGGGGATGAGCAGTTCTTC. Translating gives CASSQPTGDEQFF.

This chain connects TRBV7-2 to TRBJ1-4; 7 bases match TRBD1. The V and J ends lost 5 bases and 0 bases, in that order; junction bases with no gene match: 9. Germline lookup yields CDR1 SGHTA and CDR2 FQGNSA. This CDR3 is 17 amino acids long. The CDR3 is CASSRRTGYATNEKLFF. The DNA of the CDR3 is TGTGCCAGCAGCCGACGGACAGGATATGCAACTAATGAAAAACTGTTTTTT. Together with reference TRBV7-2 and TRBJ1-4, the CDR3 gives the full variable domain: GAGVSQSPSNKVTEKGKDVELRCDPISGHTALYWYRQSLGQGLEFLIYFQGNSAPDKSGLPSDRFSAERTGGSVSTLTIQRTQQEDSAVYLCASSRRTGYATNEKLFFGSGTQLSVL.

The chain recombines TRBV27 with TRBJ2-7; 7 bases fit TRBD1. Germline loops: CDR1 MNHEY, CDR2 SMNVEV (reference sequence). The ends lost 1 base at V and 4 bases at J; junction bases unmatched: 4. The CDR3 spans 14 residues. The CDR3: CASSLFGTAYEQYF. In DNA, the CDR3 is TGTGCCAGCAGTTTATTCGGGACAGCGTACGAGCAGTACTTC.

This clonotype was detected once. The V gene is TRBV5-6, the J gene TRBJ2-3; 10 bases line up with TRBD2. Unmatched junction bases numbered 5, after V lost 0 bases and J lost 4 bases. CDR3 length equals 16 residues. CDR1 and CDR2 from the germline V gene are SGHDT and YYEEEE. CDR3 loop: CASSLGAGGHPDTQYF. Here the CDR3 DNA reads TGTGCCAGCAGCTTGGGAGCGGGGGGGCACCCAGATACGCAGTATTTT. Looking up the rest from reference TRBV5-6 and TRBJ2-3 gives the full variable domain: DAGVTQSPTHLIKTRGQQVTLRCSPKSGHDTVSWYQQALGQGPQFIFQYYEEEERQRGNFPDRFSGHQFPNYSSELNVNALLLGDSALYLCASSLGAGGHPDTQYFGPGTRLTVL.

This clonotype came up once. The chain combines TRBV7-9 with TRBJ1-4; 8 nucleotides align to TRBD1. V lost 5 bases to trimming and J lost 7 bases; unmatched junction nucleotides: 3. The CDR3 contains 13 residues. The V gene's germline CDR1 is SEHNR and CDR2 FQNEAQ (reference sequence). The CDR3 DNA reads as TGTGCCAGCAGCCCCGGACAGGGTGAAAAACTGTTTTTT. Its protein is CASSPGQGEKLFF.

The CDR3 coding sequence is TGTGCCAGCAGCCTTGACCGGGACAGGGGGCACGAGCAGTACTTC. Translating it yields CASSLDRDRGHEQYF. V is TRBV7-9 and J is TRBJ2-7; 12 bases agree with TRBD1. Germline V CDR1 and CDR2: SEHNR, FQNEAQ (reference sequence). The J segment lost 5 bases and the V segment lost 5 bases, leaving 7 bases of the junction unmatched. The CDR3 length is 15 residues.

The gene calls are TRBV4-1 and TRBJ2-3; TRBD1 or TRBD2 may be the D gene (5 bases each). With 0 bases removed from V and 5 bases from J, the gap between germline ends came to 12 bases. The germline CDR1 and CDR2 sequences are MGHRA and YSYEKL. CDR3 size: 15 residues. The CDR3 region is CASSQEGTHRDTQYF. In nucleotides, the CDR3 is TGCGCCAGCAGCCAAGAGGGGACCCACAGAGATACGCAGTATTTT.

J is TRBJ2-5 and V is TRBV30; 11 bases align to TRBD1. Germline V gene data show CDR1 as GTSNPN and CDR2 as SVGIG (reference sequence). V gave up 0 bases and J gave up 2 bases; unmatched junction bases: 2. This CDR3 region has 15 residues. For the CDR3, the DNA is TGTGCCTGGAGTGTAGGGACAGGGGGGCAAGAGACCCAGTACTTC. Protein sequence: CAWSVGTGGQETQYF.

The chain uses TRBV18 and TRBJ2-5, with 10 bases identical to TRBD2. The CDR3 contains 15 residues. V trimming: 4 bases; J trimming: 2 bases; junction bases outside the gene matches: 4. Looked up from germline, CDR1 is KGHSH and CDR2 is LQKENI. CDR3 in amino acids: CASSLGLADQETQYF. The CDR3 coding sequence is TGTGCCAGCTCACTTGGACTAGCGGATCAAGAGACCCAGTACTTC.

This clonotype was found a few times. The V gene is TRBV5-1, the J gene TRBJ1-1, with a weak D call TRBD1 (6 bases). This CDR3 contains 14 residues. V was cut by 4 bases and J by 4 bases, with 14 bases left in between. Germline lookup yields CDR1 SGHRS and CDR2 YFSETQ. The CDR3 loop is CASSGGTGTTEAFF. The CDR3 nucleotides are TGCGCCAGCAGCGGGGGAACAGGGACCACTGAAGCTTTCTTT.

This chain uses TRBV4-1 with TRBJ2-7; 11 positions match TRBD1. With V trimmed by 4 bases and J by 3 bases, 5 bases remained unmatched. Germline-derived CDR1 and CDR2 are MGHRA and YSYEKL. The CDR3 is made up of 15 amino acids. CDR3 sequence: CASSLGTGGFYEQYF. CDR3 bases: TGCGCCAGCAGCCTCGGGACAGGGGGTTTCTACGAGCAGTACTTC.

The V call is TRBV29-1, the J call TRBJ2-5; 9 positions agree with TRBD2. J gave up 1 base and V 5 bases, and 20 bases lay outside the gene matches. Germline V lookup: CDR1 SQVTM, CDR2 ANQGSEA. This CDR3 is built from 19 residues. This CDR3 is CSVRIRITSGPTVQETQYF. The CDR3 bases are TGCAGCGTTAGGATTCGGATCACTAGCGGGCCAACTGTCCAAGAGACCCAGTACTTC.

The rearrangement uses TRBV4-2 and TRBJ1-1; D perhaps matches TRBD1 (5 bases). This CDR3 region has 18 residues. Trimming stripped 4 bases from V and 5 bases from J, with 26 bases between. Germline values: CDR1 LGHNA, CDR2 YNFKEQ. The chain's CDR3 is CASSPRGGVAPRRTEAFF. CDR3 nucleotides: TGTGCCAGCAGCCCTCGCGGGGGGGTCGCGCCTAGACGTACTGAAGCTTTCTTT.

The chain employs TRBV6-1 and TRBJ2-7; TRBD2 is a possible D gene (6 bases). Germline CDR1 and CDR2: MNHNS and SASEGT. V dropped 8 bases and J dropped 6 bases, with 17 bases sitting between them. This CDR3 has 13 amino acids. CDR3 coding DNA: TGTGCCAGCGGCGTAGGAGGGATAGGCGAGCAGTACGTC. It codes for CASGVGGIGEQYV.

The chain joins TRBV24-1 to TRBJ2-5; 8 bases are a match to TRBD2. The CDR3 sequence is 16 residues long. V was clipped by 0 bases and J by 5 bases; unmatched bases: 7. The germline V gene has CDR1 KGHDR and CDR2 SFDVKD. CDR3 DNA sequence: TGTGCCACCAGTGATTTGGGGGACGGCGGGAGGGAGACCCAGTACTTC. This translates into CATSDLGDGGRETQYF.

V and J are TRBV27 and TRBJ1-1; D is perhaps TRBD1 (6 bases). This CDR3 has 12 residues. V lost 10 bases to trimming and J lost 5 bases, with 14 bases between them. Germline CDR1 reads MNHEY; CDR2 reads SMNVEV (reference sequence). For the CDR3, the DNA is TGTGCCACGCGAGTGGGGGCTACTGAAGCTTTCTTT. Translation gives CATRVGATEAFF.

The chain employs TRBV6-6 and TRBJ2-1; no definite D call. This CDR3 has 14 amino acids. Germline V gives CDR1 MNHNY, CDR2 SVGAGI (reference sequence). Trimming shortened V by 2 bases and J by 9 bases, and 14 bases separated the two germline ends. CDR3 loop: CASSYGSGDVEQFF. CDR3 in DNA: TGTGCCAGCAGTTACGGGTCAGGTGACGTTGAGCAGTTCTTC.

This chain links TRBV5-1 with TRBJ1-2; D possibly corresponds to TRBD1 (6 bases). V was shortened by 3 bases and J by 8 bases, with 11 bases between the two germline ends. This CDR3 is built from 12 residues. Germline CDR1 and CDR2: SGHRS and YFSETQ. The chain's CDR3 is CASSSTGGGYTF. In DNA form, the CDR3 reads TGCGCCAGCAGCTCGACAGGTGGGGGCTACACCTTC. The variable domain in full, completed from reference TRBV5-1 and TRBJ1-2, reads KAGVTQTPRYLIKTRGQQVTLSCSPISGHRSVSWYQQTPGQGLQFLFEYFSETQRNKGNFPGRFSGRQFSNSRSEMNVSTLELGDSALYLCASSSTGGGYTFGSGTRLTVV.

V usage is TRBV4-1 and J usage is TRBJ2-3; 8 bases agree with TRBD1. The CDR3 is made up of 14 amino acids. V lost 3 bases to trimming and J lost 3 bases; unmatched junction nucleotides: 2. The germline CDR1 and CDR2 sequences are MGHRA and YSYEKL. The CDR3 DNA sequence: TGCGCCAGCAGCCATCGACAGGGGACAGATACGCAGTATTTT. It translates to CASSHRQGTDTQYF.

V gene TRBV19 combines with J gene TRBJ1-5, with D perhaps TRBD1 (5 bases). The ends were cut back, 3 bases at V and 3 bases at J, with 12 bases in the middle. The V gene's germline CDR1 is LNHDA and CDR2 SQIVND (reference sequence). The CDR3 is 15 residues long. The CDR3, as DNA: TGTGCCAGTAGTATTCTACAGGAGGTCAATCAGCCCCAGCATTTT. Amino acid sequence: CASSILQEVNQPQHF.

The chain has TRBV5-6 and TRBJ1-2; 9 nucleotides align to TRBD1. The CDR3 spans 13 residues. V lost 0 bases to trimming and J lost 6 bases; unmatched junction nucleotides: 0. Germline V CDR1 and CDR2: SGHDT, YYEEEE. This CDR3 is CASSLGTGDGYTF. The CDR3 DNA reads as TGTGCCAGCAGCTTGGGGACAGGGGATGGCTACACCTTC.

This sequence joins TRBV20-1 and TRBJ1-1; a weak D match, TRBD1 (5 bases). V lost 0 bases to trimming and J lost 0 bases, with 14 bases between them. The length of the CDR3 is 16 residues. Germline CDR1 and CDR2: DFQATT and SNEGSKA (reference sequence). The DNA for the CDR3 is TGCAGTGCTAGAGATCGGGGCGATCTGATGAACACTGAAGCTTTCTTT. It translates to CSARDRGDLMNTEAFF.

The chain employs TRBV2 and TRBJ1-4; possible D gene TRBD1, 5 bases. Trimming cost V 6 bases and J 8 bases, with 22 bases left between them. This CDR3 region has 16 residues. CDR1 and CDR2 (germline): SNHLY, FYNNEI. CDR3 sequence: CASSVEPQGLEEKLFF. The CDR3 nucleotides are TGTGCCAGCAGCGTGGAACCTCAGGGATTAGAAGAAAAACTGTTTTTT.